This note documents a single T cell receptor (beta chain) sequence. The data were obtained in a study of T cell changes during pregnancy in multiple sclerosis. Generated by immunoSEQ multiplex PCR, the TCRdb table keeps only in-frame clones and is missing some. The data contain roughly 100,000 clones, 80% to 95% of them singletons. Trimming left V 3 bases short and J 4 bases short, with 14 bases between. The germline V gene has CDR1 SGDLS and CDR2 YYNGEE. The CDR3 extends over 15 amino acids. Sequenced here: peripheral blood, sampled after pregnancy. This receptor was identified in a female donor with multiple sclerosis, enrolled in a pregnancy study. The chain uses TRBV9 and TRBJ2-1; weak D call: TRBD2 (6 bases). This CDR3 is CASSALGTLYNEQFF. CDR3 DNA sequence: TGTGCCAGCAGCGCTCTCGGGACTCTATACAATGAGCAGTTCTTC. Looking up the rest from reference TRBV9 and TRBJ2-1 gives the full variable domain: DSGVTQTPKHLITATGQRVTLRCSPRSGDLSVYWYQQSLDQGLQFLIQYYNGEERAKGNILERFSAQQFPDLHSELNLSSLELGDSALYFCASSALGTLYNEQFFGPGTRLTVL.